This T cell receptor (beta chain) was sequenced during a study of T cell repertoires in cytomegalovirus infection. About the research overall: It was the public TCR beta signatures that indicated both CMV infection and matching HLA type.

Comments on this clonotype: The antigen remains unidentified.

The CDR3 has 11 amino acids. Trimming stripped 6 bases from V and 2 bases from J, with 4 bases between. Germline V gene data show CDR1 as ENHRY and CDR2 as SYGVKD. Study-level points and caveats: Carriage of CMV together with the relevant HLA was identifiable through cumulative public TCR beta family frequency. It was HLA-C-restricted CMV-specific TCR beta clonotypes that dominated the response ex vivo.

MiXCR, run by TCRdb on the reads, gives a single entry per CDR3 protein. The data show about 150,000 distinct CDR3 sequences, roughly 15% seen once. The chain carries TRBV10-3 and TRBJ1-1; D not certain. This receptor was identified in a human donor in good health (CMV status not recorded). Some clones in this sample may be carry-over from other donors' samples. Source material: CD8+ T cells from PBMCs. CDR3 nucleotide sequence: TGTGCCATCAGCCACAACACTGAAGCTTTCTTT. Translated, it gives CAISHNTEAFF.